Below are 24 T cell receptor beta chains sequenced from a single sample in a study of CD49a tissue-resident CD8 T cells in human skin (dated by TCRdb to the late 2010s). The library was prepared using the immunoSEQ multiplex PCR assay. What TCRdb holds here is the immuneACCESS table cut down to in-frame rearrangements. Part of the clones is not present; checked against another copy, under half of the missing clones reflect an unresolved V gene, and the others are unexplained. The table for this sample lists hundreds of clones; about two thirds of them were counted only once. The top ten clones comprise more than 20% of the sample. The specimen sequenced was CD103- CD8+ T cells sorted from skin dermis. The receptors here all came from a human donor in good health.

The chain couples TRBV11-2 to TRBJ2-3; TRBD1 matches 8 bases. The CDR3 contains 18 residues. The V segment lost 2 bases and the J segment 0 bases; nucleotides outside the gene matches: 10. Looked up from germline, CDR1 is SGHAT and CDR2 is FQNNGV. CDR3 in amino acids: CASSLRPGGKWSTDTQYF. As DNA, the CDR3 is TGTGCCAGCAGCTTAAGGCCAGGGGGCAAATGGAGCACAGATACGCAGTATTTT.

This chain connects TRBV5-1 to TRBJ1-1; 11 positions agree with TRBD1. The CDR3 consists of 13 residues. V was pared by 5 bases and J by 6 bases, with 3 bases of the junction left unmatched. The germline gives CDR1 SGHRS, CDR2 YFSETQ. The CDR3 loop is CASRDRGLSEAFF. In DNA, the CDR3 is TGCGCCAGCAGGGACAGGGGGCTTTCTGAAGCTTTCTTT.

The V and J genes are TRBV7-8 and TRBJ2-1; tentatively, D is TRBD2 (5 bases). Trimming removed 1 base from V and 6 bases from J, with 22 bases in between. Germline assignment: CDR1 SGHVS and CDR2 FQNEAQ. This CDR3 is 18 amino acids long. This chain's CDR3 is CASSLDRLLPPPFNEQFF. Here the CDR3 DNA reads TGTGCCAGCAGCTTAGATAGACTATTGCCCCCCCCCTTCAATGAGCAGTTCTTC.

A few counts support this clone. The CDR3 is CASSIGAWNTEAFF. CDR3 bases: TGTGCCAGTAGTATAGGGGCTTGGAACACTGAAGCTTTCTTT. The chain uses TRBV19 and TRBJ1-1; D remains ambiguous. The CDR3 covers 14 residues. V lost 1 base and J lost 1, with 7 bases in between. Looked up from germline, CDR1 is LNHDA and CDR2 is SQIVND (reference sequence). Looking up the rest from reference TRBV19 and TRBJ1-1 gives the full variable domain: DGGITQSPKYLFRKEGQNVTLSCEQNLNHDAMYWYRQDPGQGLRLIYYSQIVNDFQKGDIAEGYSVSREKKESFPLTVTSAQKNPTAFYLCASSIGAWNTEAFFGQGTRLTVV.

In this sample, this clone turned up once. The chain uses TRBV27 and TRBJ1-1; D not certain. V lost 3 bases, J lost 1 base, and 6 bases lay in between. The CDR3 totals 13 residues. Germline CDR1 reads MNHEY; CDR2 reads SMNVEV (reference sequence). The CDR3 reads CASSFSGNTEAFF. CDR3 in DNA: TGTGCCAGCAGTTTTTCAGGGAACACTGAAGCTTTCTTT.

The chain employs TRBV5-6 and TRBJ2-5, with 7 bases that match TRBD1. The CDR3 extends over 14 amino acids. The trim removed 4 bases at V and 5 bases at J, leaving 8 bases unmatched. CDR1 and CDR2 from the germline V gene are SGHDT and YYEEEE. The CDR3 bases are TGTGCCAGCAGCCCAGGGGGTAACGGGGAGACCCAGTACTTC. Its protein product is CASSPGGNGETQYF.

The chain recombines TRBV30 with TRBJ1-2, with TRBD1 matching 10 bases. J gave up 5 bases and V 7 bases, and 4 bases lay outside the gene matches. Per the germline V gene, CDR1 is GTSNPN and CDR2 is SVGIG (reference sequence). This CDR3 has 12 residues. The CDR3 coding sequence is TGTGCCTTGGACAGGGGGGATTATGGCTACACCTTC. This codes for CALDRGDYGYTF.

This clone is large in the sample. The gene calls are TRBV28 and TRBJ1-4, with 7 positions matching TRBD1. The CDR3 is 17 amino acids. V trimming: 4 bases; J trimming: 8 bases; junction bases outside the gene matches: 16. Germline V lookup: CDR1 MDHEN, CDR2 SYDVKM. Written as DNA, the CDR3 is TGTGCCAGCAGTTCCCCCCAAGGGGGCGCTTACTGGGAAAAACTGTTTTTT. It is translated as CASSSPQGGAYWEKLFF.

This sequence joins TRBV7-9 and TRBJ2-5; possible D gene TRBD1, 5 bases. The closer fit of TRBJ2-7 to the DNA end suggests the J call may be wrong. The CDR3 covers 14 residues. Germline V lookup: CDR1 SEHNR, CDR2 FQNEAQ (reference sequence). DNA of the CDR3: TGTGCCAGCAGCCGAACAGGTCGAACCTACGAGCAGTACTTC. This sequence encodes CASSRTGRTYEQYF.

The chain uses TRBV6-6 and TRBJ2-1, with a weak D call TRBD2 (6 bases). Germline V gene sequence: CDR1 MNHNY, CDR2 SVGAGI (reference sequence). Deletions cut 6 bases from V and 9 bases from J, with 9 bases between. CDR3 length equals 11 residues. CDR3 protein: CASSHGGEQFF. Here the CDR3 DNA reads TGTGCCAGCAGCCACGGGGGTGAGCAGTTCTTC.

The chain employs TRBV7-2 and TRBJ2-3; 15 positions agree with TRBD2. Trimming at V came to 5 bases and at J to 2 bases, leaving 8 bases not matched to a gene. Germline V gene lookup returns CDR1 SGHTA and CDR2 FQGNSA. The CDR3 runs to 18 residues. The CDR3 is CASSPGLAGGRNTDTQYF. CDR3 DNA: TGTGCCAGCAGCCCAGGACTAGCGGGGGGGCGGAACACAGATACGCAGTATTTT.

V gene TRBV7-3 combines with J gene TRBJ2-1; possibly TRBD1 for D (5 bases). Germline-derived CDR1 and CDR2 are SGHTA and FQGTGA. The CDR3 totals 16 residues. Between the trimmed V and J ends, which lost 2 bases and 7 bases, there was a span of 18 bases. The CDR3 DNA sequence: TGTGCCAGCAGCTTAGGCAGGGTTCGCGAATGGAATGAGCAGTTCTTC. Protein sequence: CASSLGRVREWNEQFF.

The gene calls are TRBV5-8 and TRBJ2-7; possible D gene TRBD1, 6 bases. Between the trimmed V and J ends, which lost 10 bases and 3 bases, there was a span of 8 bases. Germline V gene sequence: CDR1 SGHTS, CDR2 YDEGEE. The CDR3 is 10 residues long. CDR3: CAQGFYEQYV. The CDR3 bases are TGTGCCCAGGGGTTCTACGAGCAGTACGTC.

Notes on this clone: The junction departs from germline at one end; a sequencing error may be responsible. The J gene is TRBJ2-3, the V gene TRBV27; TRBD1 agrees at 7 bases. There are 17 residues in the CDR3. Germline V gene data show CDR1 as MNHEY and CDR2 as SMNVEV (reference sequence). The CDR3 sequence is CASASILPGQRTGTQYF. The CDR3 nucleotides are TGTGCCAGCGCCTCCATACTACCGGGACAACGGACAGGTACGCAGTATTTT.

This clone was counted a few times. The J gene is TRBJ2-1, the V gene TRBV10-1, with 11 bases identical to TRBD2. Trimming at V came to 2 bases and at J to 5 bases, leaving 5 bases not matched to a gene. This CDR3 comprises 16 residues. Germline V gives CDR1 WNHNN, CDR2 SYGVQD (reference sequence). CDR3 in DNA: TGCGCCAGCAGTGAGGTCCTAGCGGGGGGCCACAATGAGCAGTTCTTC. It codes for CASSEVLAGGHNEQFF.

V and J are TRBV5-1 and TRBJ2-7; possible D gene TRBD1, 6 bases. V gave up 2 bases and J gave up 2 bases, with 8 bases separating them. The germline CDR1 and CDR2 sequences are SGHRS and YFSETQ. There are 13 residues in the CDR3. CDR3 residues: CASSLGDTYEQYV. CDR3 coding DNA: TGCGCCAGCAGCTTAGGGGACACCTACGAGCAGTACGTC.

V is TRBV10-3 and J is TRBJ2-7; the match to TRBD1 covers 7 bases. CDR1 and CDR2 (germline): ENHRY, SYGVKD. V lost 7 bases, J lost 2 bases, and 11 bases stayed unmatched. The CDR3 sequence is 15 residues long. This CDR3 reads CAITRTGRVPYEQYF. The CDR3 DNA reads TGTGCCATCACCCGGACAGGTCGGGTCCCCTACGAGCAGTACTTC.

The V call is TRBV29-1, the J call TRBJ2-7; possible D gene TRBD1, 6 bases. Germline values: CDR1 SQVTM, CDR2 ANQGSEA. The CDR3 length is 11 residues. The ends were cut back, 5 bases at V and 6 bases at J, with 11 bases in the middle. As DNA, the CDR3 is TGCAGCGTTCCAGAAGGGGGCGAGCAGTACTTC. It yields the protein CSVPEGGEQYF.

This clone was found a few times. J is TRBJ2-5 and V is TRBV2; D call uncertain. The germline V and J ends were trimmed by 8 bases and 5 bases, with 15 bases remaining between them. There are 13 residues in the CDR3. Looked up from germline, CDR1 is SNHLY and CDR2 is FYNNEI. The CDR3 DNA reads TGTGCCAGCGAGAGAGTTCCGGTGGAGACCCAGTACTTC. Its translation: CASERVPVETQYF.

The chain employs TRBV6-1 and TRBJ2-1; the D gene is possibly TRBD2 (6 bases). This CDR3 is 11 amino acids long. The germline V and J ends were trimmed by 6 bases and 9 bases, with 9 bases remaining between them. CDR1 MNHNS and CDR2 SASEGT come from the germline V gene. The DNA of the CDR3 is TGTGCCAGCAGCCACGGGGGTGAGCAGTTCTTC. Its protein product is CASSHGGEQFF.

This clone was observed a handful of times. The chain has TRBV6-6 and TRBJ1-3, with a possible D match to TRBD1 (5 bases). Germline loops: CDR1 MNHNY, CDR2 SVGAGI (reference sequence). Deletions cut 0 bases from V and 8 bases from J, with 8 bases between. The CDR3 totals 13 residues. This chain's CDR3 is CASSYSGADTIYF. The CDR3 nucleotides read TGTGCCAGCAGTTACTCAGGGGCGGACACCATATATTTT.

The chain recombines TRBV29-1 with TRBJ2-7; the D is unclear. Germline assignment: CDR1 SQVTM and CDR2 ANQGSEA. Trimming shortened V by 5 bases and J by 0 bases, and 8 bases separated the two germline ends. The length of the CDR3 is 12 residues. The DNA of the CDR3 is TGCAGCGTTCAGGTCAGCTCCTACGAGCAGTACTTC. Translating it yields CSVQVSSYEQYF.

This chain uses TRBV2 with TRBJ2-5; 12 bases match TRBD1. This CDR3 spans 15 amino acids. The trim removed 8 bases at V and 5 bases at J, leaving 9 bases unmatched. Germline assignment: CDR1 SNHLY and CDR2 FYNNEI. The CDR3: CASLKGQGARETQYF. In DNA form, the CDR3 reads TGTGCCAGCCTAAAGGGACAGGGGGCGAGGGAGACCCAGTACTTC.

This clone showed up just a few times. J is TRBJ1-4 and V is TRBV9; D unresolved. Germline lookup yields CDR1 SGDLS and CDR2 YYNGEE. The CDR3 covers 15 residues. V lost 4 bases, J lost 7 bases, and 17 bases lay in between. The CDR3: CASSPDPGHVEKLFF. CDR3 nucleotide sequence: TGTGCCAGCAGCCCCGACCCTGGGCACGTTGAAAAACTGTTTTTT.